The rows below give T cell receptor beta chains drawn from one sample of a study of blood T cell repertoires in COVID-19. Sequenced by immunoSEQ multiplex PCR; TCRdb stores in-frame clones only, minus some. The sample yields about 120,000 clones, roughly 84% seen once. The specimen sequenced was peripheral blood. The receptors derive from a man in his 60s with acute or convalescent COVID-19. CDR3s include the opening cysteine and the closing phenylalanine or tryptophan. The D gene is left open where the match is weak. Only part of the rows carry a size: once, few, many, or a class if the clone is expanded.

J gene	clone size	V gene	D gene	CDR3 DNA	CDR3 protein
TRBJ2-7	-	TRBV15	-	TGTGCCACCAGCAGGGGGGCCGACATCTCCTACGAGCAGTACTTC	CATSRGADISYEQYF
TRBJ2-7	-	TRBV5-6	-	TGTGCCAGCAGCTTGGGGGTGGGGCCCTACGAGCAGTACTTC	CASSLGVGPYEQYF
TRBJ2-1	-	TRBV5-4	-	TGTGCCAGCAGCTTCTCCGGGAATGAGCAGTTCTTC	CASSFSGNEQFF
TRBJ2-2	-	TRBV7-6	TRBD1	TGTGCCAGCAGCGGGGACAGGAACACCGGGGAGCTGTTTTTT	CASSGDRNTGELFF
TRBJ1-3	-	TRBV9	TRBD1	TGTGCCAGCAGCGTAGGGGACAGTCGCTCTGGAAACACCATATATTTT	CASSVGDSRSGNTIYF
TRBJ2-7	-	TRBV5-1	-	TGCGCCAGCAGCCCAGGGGCTAGCGGCGCCCGTCAGGTCTACGAGCAGTACTTC	CASSPGASGARQVYEQYF
TRBJ1-2	-	TRBV12-3/TRBV12-4	TRBD1	TGTGCCAGCAGCAGTACAGGGGGCGATGGCTACACCTTC	CASSSTGGDGYTF
TRBJ1-1	-	TRBV7-9	-	TGTGCCAGCAGCGGGGGGGCTTTCTTT	CASSGGAFF
TRBJ2-7	-	TRBV4-1	-	TGCGCCAGCAGCCATTACAGGGTTTCCTACGAGCAGTACTTC	CASSHYRVSYEQYF
TRBJ2-7	-	TRBV4-3	-	TGCGCCAGCAGCCAAGGAGGGGGGGCCTCCTACGAGCAGTACTTC	CASSQGGGASYEQYF
TRBJ2-7	-	TRBV3-1/TRBV3-2	-	TGTGCCAGCAGCCCGGACAGAGTTGGCTACGAGCAGTACTTC	CASSPDRVGYEQYF
TRBJ2-2	-	TRBV6-5	-	TGTGCCTGGGAGGCCGGGGCGGAAACCGGGGAGCTGTTTTTT	CAWEAGAETGELFF
TRBJ1-4	-	TRBV6-6	-	TGTGCCAGCAGTCCGCAGGGGCCAAGAGTAGAAAAACTGTTTTTT	CASSPQGPRVEKLFF
TRBJ1-4	-	TRBV4-2	-	TGTGCCAGCAGCCAAGGCGAGGACAAAGAAAAACTGTTTTTT	CASSQGEDKEKLFF
TRBJ1-3	-	TRBV10-3	-	TGTGCCATCAGTACAGAAGCCTCTGGAAACACCATATATTTT	CAISTEASGNTIYF
TRBJ1-5	-	TRBV19	-	TGTGCCAGTAGGGAGGACAGTCTGTCTGGGTTCAATCAGCCCCAGCATTTT	CASREDSLSGFNQPQHF
TRBJ1-1	-	TRBV4-3	TRBD1	TGCGCCAGCAGCCACGACAGGGGAAACACTGAAGCTTTCTTT	CASSHDRGNTEAFF
TRBJ2-7	few	TRBV7-9	TRBD2	TGTGCCAGCAGCCCCGGGACTAACGAGCAGTACTTC	CASSPGTNEQYF
TRBJ2-5	-	TRBV6-5	-	TGTGCCAGCAGTTTGAAGGGAGGGGGAGAGACCCAGTACTTC	CASSLKGGGETQYF
TRBJ2-5	-	TRBV5-4	-	TGTGCCAGCAGCTTGGCCGGGGGAGGGACATTTGGAGAGACCCAGTACTTC	CASSLAGGGTFGETQYF